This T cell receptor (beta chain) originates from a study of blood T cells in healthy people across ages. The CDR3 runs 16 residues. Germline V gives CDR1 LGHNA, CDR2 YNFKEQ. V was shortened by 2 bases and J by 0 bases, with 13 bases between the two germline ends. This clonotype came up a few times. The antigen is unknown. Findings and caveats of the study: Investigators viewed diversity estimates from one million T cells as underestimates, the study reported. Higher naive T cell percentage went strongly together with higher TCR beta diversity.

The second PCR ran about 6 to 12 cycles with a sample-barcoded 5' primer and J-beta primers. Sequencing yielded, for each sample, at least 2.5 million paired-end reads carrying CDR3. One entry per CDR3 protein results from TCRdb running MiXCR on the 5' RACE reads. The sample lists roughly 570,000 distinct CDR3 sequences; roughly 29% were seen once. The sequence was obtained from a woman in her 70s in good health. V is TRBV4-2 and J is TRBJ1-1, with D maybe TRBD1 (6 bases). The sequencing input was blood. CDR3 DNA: TGTGCCAGCAGCCAACCCGGGAGGGGGGTGAACACTGAAGCTTTCTTT. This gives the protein CASSQPGRGVNTEAFF.